The 3 T cell receptor beta chains given below trace back to one sample, sequenced in a study of T cell repertoires in cytomegalovirus infection. Which antigens these TCRs recognize remains unknown. MiXCR, applied by TCRdb to the reads, yields one record per CDR3 protein. Seen here are fewer than 1,000,000 distinct CDR3 sequences, more than 25% observed once, and the top ten hold around 15%. The sequenced sample was cultured CD8+ T cells from PBMCs, obtained from culture after CMV antigen stimulation. Source of these receptors: a human donor in good health (CMV status not recorded). Some clones in this sample may be carry-over from other donors' samples.

This chain links TRBV4-2 with TRBJ1-1; D unclear. The ends were cut back, 2 bases at V and 6 bases at J, with 4 bases in the middle. Germline values: CDR1 LGHNA, CDR2 YNFKEQ. The CDR3 loop spans 11 amino acids. In DNA form, the CDR3 reads TGTGCCAGCAGCCAATCCGCTGAAGCTTTCTTT. Its protein is CASSQSAEAFF.

The rearrangement joins TRBV12-3 or TRBV12-4 to TRBJ2-1; TRBD1 matches 7 bases. There are 14 residues in the CDR3. V was pared by 6 bases and J by 5 bases, with 7 bases of the junction left unmatched. In nucleotides, the CDR3 is TGTGCCAGCAGATCCCCGGGACAGAACAATGAGCAGTTCTTC. Protein: CASRSPGQNNEQFF.

The rearrangement joins TRBV19 to TRBJ2-1; D tentatively fits TRBD1 or TRBD2 (5 bases each). V lost 4 bases and J lost 7, with 17 bases in between. CDR3 size: 15 residues. Germline CDR1 reads LNHDA; CDR2 reads SQIVND (reference sequence). For the CDR3, the DNA is TGTGCCAGTAGTAGTAGGGACCCAACTCAGAATGAGCAGTTCTTC. This sequence encodes CASSSRDPTQNEQFF.